This TCR beta chain was profiled in a study of T cells in Graves' hyperthyroidism and ophthalmopathy. Trimming shortened V by 4 bases and J by 4 bases, and 13 bases separated the two germline ends. CDR3 size: 14 residues. The CDR3 regions of TCR beta were amplified from RNA transcripts. Using the HTBI primer set, a first-round RT-PCR was run on the TCR CDR3. TCRdb re-analysed the multiplex PCR reads in MiXCR, keeping a single row per CDR3 protein. The table has about 840,000 distinct CDR3 sequences, around 38% seen once; the top ten hold more than 7%. This clonotype was seen only a few times. The receptor comes from a man younger than 30 with Graves' hyperthyroidism. V and J are TRBV12-3 or TRBV12-4 and TRBJ2-5; D perhaps matches TRBD1 (5 bases). Sequenced material: blood. The CDR3 here is CASSYPGPGETQYF. Here the CDR3 DNA reads TGTGCCAGCAGTTATCCAGGGCCGGGAGAGACCCAGTACTTC.